The clone carrying this TCR beta chain has at least ten counts. Amplified TCR beta CDR3 regions derived from RNA transcripts. Carried out on the TCR CDR3, a first-round RT-PCR used the HTBI primer set. One entry per CDR3 protein, called by TCRdb with MiXCR from the multiplex PCR reads. The sample lists 150,000 or so distinct CDR3 sequences, about a tenth occurring once. These data originate in a study of T cells in Graves' hyperthyroidism and ophthalmopathy. CDR1 is SNHLY and CDR2 is FYNNEI in the germline V gene. Trimming cost V 0 bases and J 1 base; bases outside gene matches: 11. The CDR3 has 19 residues.

Sequencing was performed on blood. The rearrangement uses TRBV2 and TRBJ2-3; 9 bases fit TRBD1. This TCR derives from a woman aged 18-29 years with Graves' hyperthyroidism that later progressed to Graves' ophthalmopathy. Here the CDR3 reads CASSEAKYRGLTRTDTQYF. The CDR3 DNA reads TGTGCCAGCAGTGAAGCGAAGTACAGGGGGCTGACACGCACAGATACGCAGTATTTT.